This T cell receptor (beta chain) was documented in a study of T-cell memory formation after mild COVID-19. The CDR3 totals 12 residues. V lost 5 bases and J lost 4, with 8 bases in between. TCRdb called the 5' RACE reads again in MiXCR, with one record for every CDR3 protein. This table has 280,000 or so distinct CDR3 sequences, around 8% appearing once. Source material: PBMCs or a T cell subset sorted from them (not recorded which). The TCR sequence derives from a man younger than 30 who had mild COVID-19 (a few samples of this study predate the infection). Cell type and time point are not known. V and J are TRBV12-3 or TRBV12-4 and TRBJ1-1; D is undetermined. The CDR3 reads CASSDYSTEAFF. The CDR3, as DNA: TGTGCCAGCAGTGACTACAGCACTGAAGCTTTCTTT.